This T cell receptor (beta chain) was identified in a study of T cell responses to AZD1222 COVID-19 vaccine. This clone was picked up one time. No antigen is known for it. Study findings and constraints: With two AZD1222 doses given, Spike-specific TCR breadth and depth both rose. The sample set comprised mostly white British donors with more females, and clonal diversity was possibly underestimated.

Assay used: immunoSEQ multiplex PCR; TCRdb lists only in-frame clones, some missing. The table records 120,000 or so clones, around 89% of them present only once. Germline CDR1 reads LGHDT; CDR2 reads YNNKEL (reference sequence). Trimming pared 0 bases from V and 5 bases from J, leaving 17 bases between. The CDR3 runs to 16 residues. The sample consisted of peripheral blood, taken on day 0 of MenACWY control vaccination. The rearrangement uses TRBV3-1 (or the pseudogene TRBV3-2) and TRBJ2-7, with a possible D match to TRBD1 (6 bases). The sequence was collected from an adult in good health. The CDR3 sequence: CASSQDIGRSGDEQYF. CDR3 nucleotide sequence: TGTGCCAGCAGCCAAGATATAGGGCGGTCAGGGGACGAGCAGTACTTC.